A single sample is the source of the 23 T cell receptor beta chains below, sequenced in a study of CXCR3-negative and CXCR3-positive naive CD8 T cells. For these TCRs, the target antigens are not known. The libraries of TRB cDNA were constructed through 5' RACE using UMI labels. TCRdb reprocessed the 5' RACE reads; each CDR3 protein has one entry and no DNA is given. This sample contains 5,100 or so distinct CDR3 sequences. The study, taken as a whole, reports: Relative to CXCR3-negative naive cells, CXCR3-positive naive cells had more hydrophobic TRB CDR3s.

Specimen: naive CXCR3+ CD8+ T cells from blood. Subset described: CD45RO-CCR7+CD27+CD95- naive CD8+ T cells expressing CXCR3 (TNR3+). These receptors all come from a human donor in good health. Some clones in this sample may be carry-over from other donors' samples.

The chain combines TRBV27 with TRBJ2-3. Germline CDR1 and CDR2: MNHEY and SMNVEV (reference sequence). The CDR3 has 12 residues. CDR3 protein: CASSHSTDTQYF.

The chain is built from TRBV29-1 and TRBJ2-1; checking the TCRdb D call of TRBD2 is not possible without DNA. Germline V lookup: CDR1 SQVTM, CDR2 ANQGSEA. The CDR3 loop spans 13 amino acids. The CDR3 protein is CSALGTSYNEQFF.

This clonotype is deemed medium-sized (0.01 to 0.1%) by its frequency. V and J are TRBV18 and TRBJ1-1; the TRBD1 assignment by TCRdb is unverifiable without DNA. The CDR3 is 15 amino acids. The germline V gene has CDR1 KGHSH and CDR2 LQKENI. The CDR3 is CASSPPRGRLTEAFF.

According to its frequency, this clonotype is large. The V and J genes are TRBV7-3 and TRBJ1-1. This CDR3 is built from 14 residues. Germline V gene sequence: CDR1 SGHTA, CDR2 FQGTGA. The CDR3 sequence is CASSTDNSNTEAFF.

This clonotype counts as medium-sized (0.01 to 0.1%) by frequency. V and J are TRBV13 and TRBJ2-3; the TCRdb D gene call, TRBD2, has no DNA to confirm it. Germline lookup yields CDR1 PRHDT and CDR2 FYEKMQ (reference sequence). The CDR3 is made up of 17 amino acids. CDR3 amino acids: CASSSSPGNLRSDTQYF.

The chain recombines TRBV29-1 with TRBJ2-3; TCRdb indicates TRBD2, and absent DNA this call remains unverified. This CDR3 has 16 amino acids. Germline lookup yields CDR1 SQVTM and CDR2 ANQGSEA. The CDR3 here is CSVEGTSGGTTDTQYF.

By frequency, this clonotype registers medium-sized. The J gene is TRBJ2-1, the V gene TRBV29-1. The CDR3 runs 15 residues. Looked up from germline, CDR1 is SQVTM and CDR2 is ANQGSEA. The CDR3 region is CSVEEPSAKYNEQFF.

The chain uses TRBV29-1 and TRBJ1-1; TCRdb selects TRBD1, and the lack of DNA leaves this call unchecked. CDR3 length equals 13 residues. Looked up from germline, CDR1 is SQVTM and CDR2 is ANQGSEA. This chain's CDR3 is CSVEVRGNTEAFF.

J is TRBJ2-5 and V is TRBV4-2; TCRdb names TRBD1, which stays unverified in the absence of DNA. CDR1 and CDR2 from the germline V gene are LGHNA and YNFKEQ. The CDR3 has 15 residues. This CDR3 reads CASSETTGGEETQYF.

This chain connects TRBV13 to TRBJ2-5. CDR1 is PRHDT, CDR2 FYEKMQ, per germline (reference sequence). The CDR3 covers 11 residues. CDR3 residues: CASSSAETQYF.

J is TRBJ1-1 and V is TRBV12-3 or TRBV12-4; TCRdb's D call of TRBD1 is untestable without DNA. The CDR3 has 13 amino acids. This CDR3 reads CASSPGHAREAFF.

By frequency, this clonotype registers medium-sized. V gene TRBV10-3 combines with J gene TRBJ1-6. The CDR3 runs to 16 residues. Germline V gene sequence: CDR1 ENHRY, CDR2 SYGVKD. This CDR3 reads CAISEPSGSVNSPLHF.

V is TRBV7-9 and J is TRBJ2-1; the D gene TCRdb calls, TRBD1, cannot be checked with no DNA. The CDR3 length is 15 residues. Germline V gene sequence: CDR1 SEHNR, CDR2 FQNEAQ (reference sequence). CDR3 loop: CASSLPGSSYNEQFF. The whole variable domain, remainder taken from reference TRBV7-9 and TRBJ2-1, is DTGVSQNPRHKITKRGQNVTFRCDPISEHNRLYWYRQTLGQGPEFLTYFQNEAQLEKSRLLSDRFSAERPKGSFSTLEIQRTEQGDSAMYLCASSLPGSSYNEQFFGPGTRLTVL.

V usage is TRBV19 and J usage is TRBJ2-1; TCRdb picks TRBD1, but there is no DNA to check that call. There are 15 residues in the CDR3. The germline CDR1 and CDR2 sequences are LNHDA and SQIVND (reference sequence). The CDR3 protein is CASTPGSGTYNEQFF.

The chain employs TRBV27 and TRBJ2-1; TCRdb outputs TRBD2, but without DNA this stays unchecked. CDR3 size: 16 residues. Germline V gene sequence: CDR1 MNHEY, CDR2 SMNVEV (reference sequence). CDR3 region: CASGETIARAYNEQFF.

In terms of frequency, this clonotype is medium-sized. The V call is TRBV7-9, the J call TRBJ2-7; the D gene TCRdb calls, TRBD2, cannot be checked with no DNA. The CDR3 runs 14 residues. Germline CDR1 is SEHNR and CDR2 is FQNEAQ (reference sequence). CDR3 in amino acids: CASSLSQGLGEQYF.

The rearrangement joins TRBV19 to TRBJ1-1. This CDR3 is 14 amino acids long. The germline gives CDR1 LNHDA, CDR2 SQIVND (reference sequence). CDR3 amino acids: CASSIGRGSTEAFF. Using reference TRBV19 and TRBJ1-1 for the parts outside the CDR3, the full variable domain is DGGITQSPKYLFRKEGQNVTLSCEQNLNHDAMYWYRQDPGQGLRLIYYSQIVNDFQKGDIAEGYSVSREKKESFPLTVTSAQKNPTAFYLCASSIGRGSTEAFFGQGTRLTVV.

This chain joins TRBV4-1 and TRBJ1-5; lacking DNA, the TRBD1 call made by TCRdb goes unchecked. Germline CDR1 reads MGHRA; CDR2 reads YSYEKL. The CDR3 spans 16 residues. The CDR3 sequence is CASSQGGQGDNQPQHF.

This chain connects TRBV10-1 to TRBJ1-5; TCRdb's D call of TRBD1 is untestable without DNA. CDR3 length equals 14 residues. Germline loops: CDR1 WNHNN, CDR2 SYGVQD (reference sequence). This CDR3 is CARPPGTGHQPQHF.

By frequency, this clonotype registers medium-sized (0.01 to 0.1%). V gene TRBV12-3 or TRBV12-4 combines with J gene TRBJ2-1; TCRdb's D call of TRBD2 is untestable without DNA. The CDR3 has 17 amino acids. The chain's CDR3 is CASSLWGTSGSGHEQFF.

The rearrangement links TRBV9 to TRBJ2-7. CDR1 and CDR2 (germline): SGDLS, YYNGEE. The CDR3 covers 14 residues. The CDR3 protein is CASSGSSGTYEQYF.

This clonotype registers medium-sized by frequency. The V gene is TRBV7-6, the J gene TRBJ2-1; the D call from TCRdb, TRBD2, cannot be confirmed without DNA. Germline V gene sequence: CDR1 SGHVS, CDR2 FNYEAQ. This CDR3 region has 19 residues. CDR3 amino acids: CASSQELIAGGYSYNEQFF.

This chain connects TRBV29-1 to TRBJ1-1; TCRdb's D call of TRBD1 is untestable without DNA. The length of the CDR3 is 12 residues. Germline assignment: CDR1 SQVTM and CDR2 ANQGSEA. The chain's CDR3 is CNARGLNTEAFF.